The 15 T cell receptor beta chains presented below share a single source sample, sequenced in a study of OX40 agonist ivuxolimab in advanced cancers. Measured with immunoSEQ multiplex PCR; TCRdb has only the in-frame clones, and not every one. The sample has tens of thousands of clones, around four fifths seen once. This specimen consisted of CD4+ or CD8+ T cells sorted from blood, obtained in a trial of the OX40 agonist ivuxolimab. Receptor source: an adult with an advanced solid tumor such as melanoma, head and neck, liver or kidney cancer.

The chain is built from TRBV1 and TRBJ1-4. TRBV1 is shown as a pseudogene. This CDR3 contains 15 residues. Here the CDR3 DNA reads TGCACCAGCAGCCAAGTGTACCATGTGGGTGAAAAACTGTTTTTT. As protein: CTSSQVYHVGEKLFF.

About this clone itself: An end of the junction differs from the germline gene, which may be a read error. The V gene is TRBV7-6, the J gene TRBJ2-1, with a weak D call TRBD2 (6 bases). The CDR3 consists of 14 residues. Germline V lookup: CDR1 SGHVS, CDR2 FNYEAQ. As DNA, the CDR3 is TGTGCCAGCACCAAAGCGGGCCCCTACGATGAGCAGTTCTTC. Translating it yields CASTKAGPYDEQFF.

For the CDR3, the DNA is TGCGCCAGCAGCCAAGAGGGGTCTGAAGCTTTCTTT. Translated: CASSQEGSEAFF. This chain uses TRBV4-1 with TRBJ1-1, with no clear D. Germline CDR1 reads MGHRA; CDR2 reads YSYEKL. Trimming shortened V by 0 bases and J by 6 bases, and 5 bases separated the two germline ends. This CDR3 is built from 12 residues.

The chain recombines TRBV28 with TRBJ1-2; no definite D call. Between the trimmed V and J ends, which lost 2 bases and 11 bases, there was a span of 12 bases. The germline V gene encodes CDR1 MDHEN and CDR2 SYDVKM. CDR3 size: 12 residues. Here the CDR3 DNA reads TGTGCCAGCAGTTTAAGGGCAAAGGGATACACCTTC. Translated, it gives CASSLRAKGYTF.

The J gene is TRBJ1-5, the V gene TRBV7-9; D is unclear. The germline V gene has CDR1 SEHNR and CDR2 FQNEAQ (reference sequence). The CDR3 covers 12 residues. Trimming removed 0 bases at V and 6 bases at J, with 3 bases between. The CDR3 nucleotides read TGTGCCAGCAGCTTAGCGGGTCAGCCCCAGCATTTT. Translating it yields CASSLAGQPQHF.

The gene calls are TRBV13 and TRBJ1-4; 8 nucleotides agree with TRBD1. The germline V gene has CDR1 PRHDT and CDR2 FYEKMQ (reference sequence). This CDR3 comprises 16 residues. V lost 2 bases, J lost 7 bases, and 9 bases stayed unmatched. CDR3 DNA: TGTGCCAGCAGCTTAACCCAGGGGGCGCTTGTTGAAAAACTGTTTTTT. Translation gives CASSLTQGALVEKLFF.

V usage is TRBV27 and J usage is TRBJ1-5; D is unclear. Germline lookup yields CDR1 MNHEY and CDR2 SMNVEV (reference sequence). V lost 3 bases and J 1 base, leaving 4 bases between the germline ends. The CDR3 contains 13 residues. As DNA, the CDR3 is TGTGCCAGCAGTTTGACGAGCAATCAGCCCCAGCATTTT. This gives the protein CASSLTSNQPQHF.

The rearrangement uses TRBV15 and TRBJ1-6, with D possibly matching TRBD1 (5 bases). V was pared by 4 bases and J by 7 bases, with 11 bases between. The CDR3 sequence is 14 residues long. In germline, CDR1 is LNHNV, CDR2 YYDKDF (reference sequence). CDR3: CATSKGIMNSPLHF. The CDR3 DNA reads TGTGCCACCAGCAAGGGGATCATGAATTCACCCCTCCACTTT.

This chain uses TRBV7-8 with TRBJ1-3, with D maybe TRBD1 (6 bases). The CDR3 covers 15 residues. V lost 5 bases, J lost 0 bases, and 11 bases lay in between. CDR1 is SGHVS and CDR2 is FQNEAQ in the germline V gene. CDR3 nucleotide sequence: TGTGCCAGCAGCCCTGGACAGAGCTCTGGAAACACCATATATTTT. Its protein is CASSPGQSSGNTIYF.

V gene TRBV19 combines with J gene TRBJ2-1; 9 nucleotides align to TRBD2. Germline lookup yields CDR1 LNHDA and CDR2 SQIVND (reference sequence). The CDR3 is 15 amino acids. V lost 5 bases, J lost 4 bases, and 6 bases stayed unmatched. The CDR3 loop is CASSLAGGIYNEQFF. The CDR3 DNA reads as TGTGCCAGTAGTTTGGCGGGAGGGATTTACAATGAGCAGTTCTTC.

The chain is built from TRBV9 and TRBJ2-7, with 10 bases identical to TRBD1. Losses at the gene ends were 0 bases for V and 2 bases for J; bases not matched to a gene: 2. Germline values: CDR1 SGDLS, CDR2 YYNGEE. This CDR3 is built from 15 residues. The CDR3 DNA follows: TGTGCCAGCAGCGTAGAAGGGACAGGGGCCTACGAGCAGTACTTC. Amino acid sequence: CASSVEGTGAYEQYF.

This chain links TRBV7-3 with TRBJ1-5; D is unresolved. Trimming shortened V by 4 bases and J by 5 bases, and 18 bases separated the two germline ends. CDR3 length: 16 amino acids. CDR1 is SGHTA, CDR2 FQGTGA, per germline. The CDR3 DNA follows: TGTGCCAGCAGCTCCAGGACCCGTGGAATTTATCAGCCCCAGCATTTT. Translated: CASSSRTRGIYQPQHF. Based on the CDR3 plus reference TRBV7-3 and TRBJ1-5, the full variable domain is GAGVSQTPSNKVTEKGKYVELRCDPISGHTALYWYRQSLGQGPEFLIYFQGTGAADDSGLPNDRFFAVRPEGSVSTLKIQRTERGDSAVYLCASSSRTRGIYQPQHFGDGTRLSIL.

A note on this clone: The sample holds other DNA sequences that translate to the same CDR3. The rearrangement joins TRBV5-6 to TRBJ2-2, with D tentatively TRBD2 (6 bases). Germline V gene data show CDR1 as SGHDT and CDR2 as YYEEEE. The CDR3 extends over 16 amino acids. The V and J ends lost 0 bases and 0 bases respectively, with 9 bases between them. The CDR3 spells CASSLVPGANTGELFF. For the CDR3, the DNA is TGTGCCAGCAGCTTGGTACCGGGGGCGAACACCGGGGAGCTGTTTTTT.

The chain carries TRBV7-9 and TRBJ1-1, with 7 positions matching TRBD1. CDR1 and CDR2 (germline): SEHNR, FQNEAQ (reference sequence). The V gene end was trimmed by 4 bases and the J gene end by 4 bases; junction bases not matched to a gene: 9. This CDR3 spans 15 amino acids. The CDR3 spells CASSYKGAGSTEAFF. In DNA, the CDR3 is TGTGCCAGCAGCTATAAGGGGGCGGGAAGCACTGAAGCTTTCTTT.

The rearrangement joins TRBV28 to TRBJ2-7; 8 bases line up with TRBD2. Germline V gene sequence: CDR1 MDHEN, CDR2 SYDVKM. V dropped 8 bases and J dropped 8; count of bases not matched to a gene: 14. This CDR3 spans 14 amino acids. The CDR3 nucleotides read TGTGCCAGCGGCTTAGCGGGACTGGGGGTGAAGCAGTACTTC. Protein sequence: CASGLAGLGVKQYF.